This record covers a single TCR beta chain. These data belong to a study of T cell changes during pregnancy in multiple sclerosis. After removal of 2 bases from V and 3 bases from J, the junction contained 0 bases not matched to a gene. The germline gives CDR1 KGHSH, CDR2 LQKENI. The length of the CDR3 is 14 residues. Clones were sequenced by immunoSEQ multiplex PCR, and TCRdb holds only the in-frame ones, with some missing. This table has almost 40,000 clones, about 90% appearing once. This rearrangement joins TRBV18 to TRBJ2-7; 11 positions agree with TRBD1. This TCR derives from a female donor in good health, enrolled as a control in a pregnancy study. This material consisted of CD4+ T cells from peripheral blood mononuclear cells, taken in the third trimester of pregnancy. The chain's CDR3 is CASSPGTGGYEQYF. The DNA for the CDR3 is TGTGCCAGCTCACCAGGGACAGGGGGCTACGAGCAGTACTTC.